The rows below give T cell receptor beta chains drawn from one sample of a study of Ad26.COV2.S vaccination and SARS-CoV-2 variants. Data came from immunoSEQ multiplex PCR; TCRdb stores just in-frame clones and leaves some out. This sample yields about 680,000 clones, of which 70% to 90% are seen a single time; about 1.5% belongs to the top ten. The source material was peripheral blood, sampled in a trial of Ad26.COV2.S vaccine versus placebo. The receptors here all came from a person between 18 and 59 years old who received the Ad26.COV2.S COVID-19 vaccine or a placebo. Each CDR3 is given with its conserved first and last residue. D genes are given only for firm matches. Clone size, where shown, is once, few, many, or a class for clones that have expanded.

TRBV3-1/TRBV3-2	13	TRBJ2-1	NA	NA	TGTGCCAGCAGCTCCTGGGGAGGCAATGAGCAGTTCTTC	CASSSWGGNEQFF
TRBV2	15	TRBJ2-3	NA	NA	TGTGCCAGCAGCCCGTCTAGCGCCTACACAGATACGCAGTATTTT	CASSPSSAYTDTQYF
TRBV7-2	11	TRBJ2-7	NA	NA	TGTGCCAGCAGCTCGGTCTACGAGCAGTACTTC	CASSSVYEQYF
TRBV30	14	TRBJ2-7	NA	NA	TGTGCCTGGAGTGTCAAAGGTGGGACCTACGAGCAGTACTTC	CAWSVKGGTYEQYF
TRBV12-3/TRBV12-4	12	TRBJ2-2	NA	NA	TGTGCCAGCACCACAGGGAACGGGGAGCTGTTTTTT	CASTTGNGELFF
TRBV11-2	15	TRBJ1-5	NA	NA	TGTGCCAGCAGCTTTCAGTGGGGGGTCAATCAGCCCCAGCATTTT	CASSFQWGVNQPQHF
TRBV6-4	11	TRBJ2-5	NA	NA	TGTGCTAGACCTCTCCTAGAGACCCAGTACTTC	CARPLLETQYF
TRBV6-5	12	TRBJ2-2	NA	NA	TGTGCCAGCTTATCGGTTCCCGGGGAGCTGTTTTTT	CASLSVPGELFF
TRBV15	16	TRBJ2-1	NA	NA	TGTGCCACCAGCAGCCCAGACAGCAGCTCCTACAATGAGCAGTTCTTC	CATSSPDSSSYNEQFF
TRBV30	10	TRBJ2-1	NA	NA	TGTGCCTGGAGTCACAATGAGCAGTTCTTC	CAWSHNEQFF
TRBV27	14	TRBJ2-7	NA	NA	TGTGCCAGCAGTTTGGAAGGTCCTTCCTACGAGCAGTACTTC	CASSLEGPSYEQYF
TRBV12-3/TRBV12-4	12	TRBJ2-5	NA	NA	TGTGCCAGCAGCTGGGACGGGGAGACCCAGTACTTC	CASSWDGETQYF
TRBV6-6	12	TRBJ1-1	NA	NA	TGTGCCAGCATTCAGGGGTACACTGAAGCTTTCTTT	CASIQGYTEAFF
TRBV5-4	15	TRBJ1-3	NA	few	TGTGCCAGCAGCTTTGGGGACCGCTCTGGAAACACCATATATTTT	CASSFGDRSGNTIYF
TRBV9	16	TRBJ2-2	NA	NA	TGTGCCAGCAGCGGGGGAGTAGCGGCGAACACCGGGGAGCTGTTTTTT	CASSGGVAANTGELFF
TRBV2	15	TRBJ1-6	NA	NA	TGTGCCAGCAGACCGAATCAGGGGAACAATTCACCCCTCCACTTT	CASRPNQGNNSPLHF
TRBV7-2	14	TRBJ2-7	TRBD1	once	TGTGCCAGCAGCTTAGGAAGGGGGCAGGGCGAGCAGTACTTC	CASSLGRGQGEQYF
TRBV5-1	14	TRBJ1-4	NA	NA	TGCGCCAGCAGCACTCATTGGGAGAATGAAAAACTGTTTTTT	CASSTHWENEKLFF
TRBV3-1/TRBV3-2	13	TRBJ2-1	NA	NA	TGTGCCAGCAGCCAAGAGTTCCGGGATGAGCAGTTCTTC	CASSQEFRDEQFF
TRBV6-5	14	TRBJ1-3	NA	NA	TGTGCCAGCAGGCTCGGACAGCTTGGAAACACCATATATTTT	CASRLGQLGNTIYF
TRBV4-1	14	TRBJ2-5	TRBD2	NA	TGCGCCAGCAGCCAAGCCTGGGGGGGGAAGACCCAGTACTTC	CASSQAWGGKTQYF
TRBV19	14	TRBJ2-6	NA	once	TGTGCCAGTAGCTGGAATTCTGGGGCCAACGTCCTGACTTTC	CASSWNSGANVLTF
TRBV7-2	16	TRBJ2-2	NA	NA	TGTGCCAGCAGCAGCCAGGGCCTTTCGAACACCGGGGAGCTGTTTTTT	CASSSQGLSNTGELFF
TRBV7-3	16	TRBJ2-2	NA	NA	TGTGCCAGCAGTTACACAGCGGTTGCGAACACCGGGGAGCTGTTTTTT	CASSYTAVANTGELFF
TRBV5-1	16	TRBJ2-3	TRBD2	NA	TGCGCCAGCAGCTTGGCCTCTAGCGGTAGCACAGATACGCAGTATTTT	CASSLASSGSTDTQYF
TRBV9	16	TRBJ2-1	NA	NA	TGTGCCAGCAGCACGAACCGGGACAAGGGGTTCGATGAGCAGTTCTTC	CASSTNRDKGFDEQFF
TRBV3-1/TRBV3-2	15	TRBJ2-7	TRBD1	NA	TGTGCCAGCAGCCAAGATTGGGGGACAGGCAACGAGCAGTACTTC	CASSQDWGTGNEQYF
TRBV29-1	11	TRBJ1-2	NA	NA	TGCAGTGGCTTGGGGGGCTATGGCTACACCTTC	CSGLGGYGYTF
TRBV24-1	20	TRBJ2-4	NA	NA	TGTGCCACCAGTGACCCGCTGCCGATCAGGGGGAGGTTGACAAAAAACATTCAGTACTTC	CATSDPLPIRGRLTKNIQYF
TRBV27	19	TRBJ2-7	TRBD1	NA	TGTGCCAGCAGTAAAACCTCGTTCTACCAGGGGGCCTCCTCCTACGAGCAGTACTTC	CASSKTSFYQGASSYEQYF
TRBV18	16	TRBJ2-1	TRBD1	NA	TGTGCCAGCTCACCTGGGACAGACGGCTCCTACAATGAGCAGTTCTTC	CASSPGTDGSYNEQFF
TRBV27	16	TRBJ2-7	NA	NA	TGTGCCAGCAGTTTCCAGGGGGGCCCACGAACCTACGAGCAGTACTTC	CASSFQGGPRTYEQYF
TRBV5-1	16	TRBJ1-1	TRBD1	NA	TGCGCCAGCAGCTCCGACAGGGGCGCCGGGAACACTGAAGCTTTCTTT	CASSSDRGAGNTEAFF
TRBV3-1/TRBV3-2	14	TRBJ2-2	NA	NA	TGTGCCAGCAGCATCAGACCCGACACCGGGGAGCTGTTTTTT	CASSIRPDTGELFF
TRBV18	12	TRBJ1-5	NA	NA	TGTGCCAGCTCCCCCCCTAATCAGCCCCAGCATTTT	CASSPPNQPQHF
TRBV7-2	15	TRBJ1-1	NA	NA	TGTGCCAGCAGCTTAGACTTCGCGGCGGGCACTGAAGCTTTCTTT	CASSLDFAAGTEAFF
TRBV19	16	TRBJ1-3	NA	NA	TGTGCCAGTAGTCTGACGACAGGCCCCTCTGGAAACACCATATATTTT	CASSLTTGPSGNTIYF
TRBV24-1	16	TRBJ2-1	TRBD1	NA	TGTGCCACCAGTGACTCCACAACAGGGGCGTACAATGAGCAGTTCTTC	CATSDSTTGAYNEQFF
TRBV10-3	15	TRBJ1-1	NA	NA	TGTGCCATCAGTGAGTTCCCAGGACAAGGGTCTGAAGCTTTCTTT	CAISEFPGQGSEAFF
TRBV7-2	11	TRBJ2-7	NA	NA	TGTGCCAGCAGCTTAGTTAGCGAGCAGTACTTC	CASSLVSEQYF
TRBV6-1	13	TRBJ1-2	NA	few	TGTGCCAGCAGTGACAGGTTTAGCTATGGCTACACCTTC	CASSDRFSYGYTF
TRBV7-2	16	TRBJ2-2	TRBD2	NA	TGTGCCAGCAGAACGCCGGGACTAGCTGGCACCGGGGAGCTGTTTTTT	CASRTPGLAGTGELFF
TRBV3-1/TRBV3-2	15	TRBJ2-7	TRBD2	NA	TGTGCCAGCAGCCAAGACCTAGCGGGAGTGTACGAGCAGTACTTC	CASSQDLAGVYEQYF
TRBV5-4	14	TRBJ1-3	NA	NA	TGTGCCAGCAGCTTGCCGGGCTTGGGAAACACCATATATTTT	CASSLPGLGNTIYF
TRBV6-5	13	TRBJ2-2	NA	NA	TGTGCCAGCAGTTTTTCAAGGACCGGGGAGCTGTTTTTT	CASSFSRTGELFF
TRBV6-1	14	TRBJ1-1	NA	NA	TGTGCCAGCAGTAAAGCAGGGGTACAGACTGAAGCTTTCTTT	CASSKAGVQTEAFF
TRBV7-9	15	TRBJ2-5	TRBD2	NA	TGTGCCAGCACCGAGGGGCGGGGGAGGCAAGAGACCCAGTACTTC	CASTEGRGRQETQYF
TRBV18	13	TRBJ2-5	TRBD1	NA	TGTGCCACCGGGGACAGGGTCCAAGAGACCCAGTACTTC	CATGDRVQETQYF
TRBV19	17	TRBJ2-2	TRBD1	NA	TGTGCCAGTAGCCACGGACAGGGGCCAACGAGAGGCGGGGAGCTGTTTTTT	CASSHGQGPTRGGELFF
TRBV24-1	15	TRBJ2-7	NA	NA	TGTGCCACCAGTGACAGGGGACGCCTCTCCTACGAGCAGTACTTC	CATSDRGRLSYEQYF
TRBV18	16	TRBJ2-5	TRBD2	NA	TGTGCCAGCTCACCCGCTAGCGGGAGGGCCGAAGAGACCCAGTACTTC	CASSPASGRAEETQYF
TRBV10-1	16	TRBJ2-1	TRBD2	NA	TGCGCCAGCAGTGAGTCGGCTAGCGGGAGCTACAATGAGCAGTTCTTC	CASSESASGSYNEQFF
TRBV5-4	14	TRBJ1-2	NA	NA	TGTGCCAGCAGCTCGGACCCTACTGGCTATGGCTACACCTTC	CASSSDPTGYGYTF
TRBV7-9	14	TRBJ2-1	NA	NA	TGTGCCAGCAGCTTACTAACAATTAACAATGAGCAGTTCTTC	CASSLLTINNEQFF
TRBV25-1	13	TRBJ2-3	NA	NA	TGTGCCAGCAGTCCACAGGGCTCAGATACGCAGTATTTT	CASSPQGSDTQYF